A single sample gave rise to the 30 T cell receptor beta chains below, sequenced in a study of blood T cell repertoires in COVID-19. Assay: immunoSEQ multiplex PCR; the TCRdb copy retains only in-frame clones and omits some. The sample records tens of thousands of clones, 84% being singletons. The sample was peripheral blood. These receptors were collected from a man in his sixties with acute or convalescent COVID-19.

J is TRBJ1-2 and V is TRBV5-1, with 7 bases that match TRBD1. V gave up 4 bases and J gave up 0 bases; unmatched junction bases: 6. The CDR3 contains 15 residues. Germline V CDR1 and CDR2: SGHRS, YFSETQ. In DNA form, the CDR3 reads TGCGCCAGCAGCCCAGGGGGGCCTGCTAACTATGGCTACACCTTC. Translating it yields CASSPGGPANYGYTF. The whole variable domain, filled in from reference TRBV5-1 and TRBJ1-2, reads KAGVTQTPRYLIKTRGQQVTLSCSPISGHRSVSWYQQTPGQGLQFLFEYFSETQRNKGNFPGRFSGRQFSNSRSEMNVSTLELGDSALYLCASSPGGPANYGYTFGSGTRLTVV.

The chain uses TRBV5-6 and TRBJ2-1; TRBD2 aligns across 12 bases. This CDR3 is 16 amino acids long. Trimming cost V 3 bases and J 2 bases; bases outside gene matches: 3. The germline CDR1 and CDR2 sequences are SGHDT and YYEEEE. The CDR3 reads CASSSRLAGAYNEQFF. CDR3 bases: TGTGCCAGCAGCTCCAGACTAGCGGGGGCCTACAATGAGCAGTTCTTC. Together with reference TRBV5-6 and TRBJ2-1, the CDR3 gives the full variable domain: DAGVTQSPTHLIKTRGQQVTLRCSPKSGHDTVSWYQQALGQGPQFIFQYYEEEERQRGNFPDRFSGHQFPNYSSELNVNALLLGDSALYLCASSSRLAGAYNEQFFGPGTRLTVL.

The rearrangement links TRBV3-1 (or the pseudogene TRBV3-2) to TRBJ2-1; 10 bases match TRBD2. This CDR3 has 17 residues. V lost 1 base to trimming and J lost 10 bases; unmatched junction nucleotides: 13. Germline lookup yields CDR1 LGHDT and CDR2 YNNKEL (reference sequence). The CDR3 region is CASSQGRTSGGAGEQFF. The CDR3 nucleotides are TGTGCCAGCAGCCAAGGTAGAACCAGCGGGGGGGCGGGAGAGCAGTTCTTC.

The chain uses TRBV5-8 and TRBJ1-2; 7 bases are a match to TRBD1. The germline V gene encodes CDR1 SGHTS and CDR2 YDEGEE. The CDR3 consists of 13 residues. Trimming removed 1 base from V and 5 bases from J; junction bases left unmatched: 2. The CDR3 region has the DNA TGTGCCAGCAGCTTGAGGGGGCGGTATGGCTACACCTTC. This sequence encodes CASSLRGRYGYTF.

The rearrangement links TRBV6-5 to TRBJ1-2; tentatively, D is TRBD1 (6 bases). Trimming stripped 6 bases from V and 6 bases from J, with 14 bases between. CDR3 size: 13 residues. Germline CDR1 MNHEY, CDR2 SVGAGI. The CDR3 nucleotides are TGTGCCAGCAGAGGCTGGGGGCAGGATGGCTACACCTTC. This sequence encodes CASRGWGQDGYTF.

This rearrangement joins TRBV3-1 (or the pseudogene TRBV3-2) to TRBJ1-2; 7 bases are a match to TRBD1. The CDR3 runs to 14 residues. Trimming cost V 3 bases and J 5 bases; bases outside gene matches: 6. CDR1 LGHDT and CDR2 YNNKEL come from the germline V gene (reference sequence). The DNA for the CDR3 is TGTGCCAGCAGCCATCCCGGGACAGCGTATGGCTACACCTTC. It translates to CASSHPGTAYGYTF.

The genes are TRBV6-5 and TRBJ2-2, with 9 positions matching TRBD1. Losses at the gene ends were 10 bases for V and 3 bases for J; bases not matched to a gene: 9. CDR1 is MNHEY and CDR2 is SVGAGI in the germline V gene. The CDR3 sequence is 15 residues long. The CDR3 DNA sequence: TGTGCCACCAGACGGGACAGGGCCTACACCGGGGAGCTGTTTTTT. This translates into CATRRDRAYTGELFF.

This rearrangement joins TRBV2 to TRBJ2-4, with 9 bases matching TRBD1. The CDR3 covers 14 residues. Trimming cost V 2 bases and J 6 bases; bases outside gene matches: 2. The V gene's germline CDR1 is SNHLY and CDR2 FYNNEI. The CDR3 region is CASSESGQGNIQYF. CDR3 DNA: TGTGCCAGCAGTGAATCGGGACAGGGAAACATTCAGTACTTC.

V usage is TRBV19 and J usage is TRBJ1-6, with a possible D match to TRBD1 (6 bases). Germline CDR1 LNHDA, CDR2 SQIVND (reference sequence). Trimming left V 5 bases short and J 0 bases short, with 11 bases between. The CDR3 sequence is 16 residues long. The CDR3 region is CASSPDRSSYNSPLHF. The CDR3 DNA is TGTGCCAGTAGTCCAGACAGGAGCTCCTATAATTCACCCCTCCACTTT.

The chain has TRBV7-9 and TRBJ2-5; 7 bases line up with TRBD1. V lost 5 bases, J lost 2 bases, and 5 bases stayed unmatched. The CDR3 totals 14 residues. The germline V gene encodes CDR1 SEHNR and CDR2 FQNEAQ (reference sequence). The CDR3 sequence: CASSVEGAQETQYF. In DNA, the CDR3 is TGTGCCAGCAGCGTCGAGGGGGCACAAGAGACCCAGTACTTC.

This chain connects TRBV3-1 (or the pseudogene TRBV3-2) to TRBJ2-7; TRBD1 aligns across 8 bases. After removal of 0 bases from V and 0 bases from J, the junction contained 4 bases not matched to a gene. Per the germline V gene, CDR1 is LGHDT and CDR2 is YNNKEL (reference sequence). This CDR3 spans 16 amino acids. CDR3 in DNA: TGTGCCAGCAGCCAAGATCCACAGGGGGTCTCCTACGAGCAGTACTTC. Amino acid sequence: CASSQDPQGVSYEQYF.

The chain recombines TRBV28 with TRBJ2-2; TRBD1 aligns across 12 bases. Germline V lookup: CDR1 MDHEN, CDR2 SYDVKM. Trimming took 8 bases from V and 4 from J; bases not matched to a gene: 32. This CDR3 is built from 24 residues. The CDR3 sequence is CASGNKSLRPGQGAVLLGTGELFF. CDR3 DNA: TGTGCCAGCGGAAATAAGTCCCTGCGTCCGGGACAGGGGGCGGTCTTGTTGGGCACCGGGGAGCTGTTTTTT.

The sample holds a few counts of this clone. The chain couples TRBV28 to TRBJ2-3, with unresolved D. Deletions cut 2 bases from V and 3 bases from J, with 3 bases between. This CDR3 contains 12 residues. Looked up from germline, CDR1 is MDHEN and CDR2 is SYDVKM. CDR3 amino acids: CASSLETDTQYF. The CDR3 region has the DNA TGTGCCAGCAGTTTAGAGACAGATACGCAGTATTTT.

This clone is a singleton in its sample. This rearrangement joins TRBV9 to TRBJ2-3; possible D gene TRBD1, 6 bases. This CDR3 has 14 residues. V dropped 3 bases and J dropped 4 bases, with 12 bases sitting between them. Germline V lookup: CDR1 SGDLS, CDR2 YYNGEE. The CDR3 here is CASSGYPGADTQYF. Here the CDR3 DNA reads TGTGCCAGCAGCGGTTACCCAGGGGCAGATACGCAGTATTTT.

The chain is built from TRBV27 and TRBJ2-1; no clear D. Germline assignment: CDR1 MNHEY and CDR2 SMNVEV (reference sequence). Trimming cost V 5 bases and J 8 bases, with 19 bases left between them. This CDR3 has 15 amino acids. The CDR3 DNA sequence: TGTGCCAGCAGTCGCAGTCGTGTCCTGCCAGATGAGCAGTTCTTC. Its translation is CASSRSRVLPDEQFF.

Concerning this clone: The germline gene is not matched at one end of the junction; a read error may be the cause. J is TRBJ2-1 and V is TRBV3-1 (or the pseudogene TRBV3-2); TRBD2 aligns across 8 bases. The CDR3 extends over 13 amino acids. The germline V gene has CDR1 LGHDT and CDR2 YNNKEL (reference sequence). For the CDR3, the DNA is TGTGCCAGCAGCCAAGCGGGAGCGGGGGCCAGTCTCTTC. This translates into CASSQAGAGASLF.

The chain couples TRBV7-8 to TRBJ2-5; 12 positions agree with TRBD2. The CDR3 contains 17 residues. Unmatched junction bases numbered 9, after V lost 5 bases and J lost 2 bases. Germline CDR1 SGHVS, CDR2 FQNEAQ. This CDR3 is CASSPITSGGKQETQYF. The CDR3 nucleotides read TGTGCCAGCAGCCCCATTACTAGCGGGGGGAAGCAAGAGACCCAGTACTTC.

The gene calls are TRBV2 and TRBJ1-4; 8 nucleotides match TRBD1. Germline CDR1 is SNHLY and CDR2 is FYNNEI. The J segment lost 17 bases and the V segment lost 6 bases, leaving 11 bases of the junction unmatched. This CDR3 spans 12 amino acids. The CDR3 DNA is TGTGCCAGCAGCGTCACCCAGGGGGCGCATTTTTTT. Its translation is CASSVTQGAHFF. Combining the CDR3 with reference TRBV2 and TRBJ1-4 gives the whole variable domain EPEVTQTPSHQVTQMGQEVILRCVPISNHLYFYWYRQILGQKVEFLVSFYNNEISEKSEIFDDQFSVERPDGSNFTLKIRSTKLEDSAMYFCASSVTQGAHFFGSGTQLSVL.

The rearrangement joins TRBV28 to TRBJ1-5; TRBD1 is a possible D gene (5 bases). Germline CDR1 and CDR2: MDHEN and SYDVKM. V was pared by 7 bases and J by 1 base, with 20 bases between. The CDR3 has 17 amino acids. CDR3 DNA sequence: TGTGCCAGCACTCGGGAGCAGGGTGGCCGGAGCAATCAGCCCCAGCATTTT. Protein sequence: CASTREQGGRSNQPQHF.

This sequence joins TRBV11-2 and TRBJ1-6; 8 bases line up with TRBD1. V shed 5 bases and J 7 bases; nucleotides not matched to a gene: 10. The CDR3 has 16 residues. Germline CDR1 SGHAT, CDR2 FQNNGV. In DNA form, the CDR3 reads TGTGCCAGCAGCCGCAGACAGGGGATTTCGAATTCACCCCTCCACTTT. This encodes CASSRRQGISNSPLHF. Full variable domain (remainder filled in from reference TRBV11-2 and TRBJ1-6): EAGVAQSPRYKIIEKRQSVAFWCNPISGHATLYWYQQILGQGPKLLIQFQNNGVVDDSQLPKDRFSAERLKGVDSTLKIQPAKLEDSAVYLCASSRRQGISNSPLHFGNGTRLTVT.

CDR3 sequence (DNA): TGTGCCAGCAGTATCCAGGGGAAGAATTCACCCCTCCACTTT. This sequence encodes CASSIQGKNSPLHF. V is TRBV6-5 and J is TRBJ1-6, with D possibly being TRBD1 (6 bases). Deletions cut 5 bases from V and 7 bases from J, with 12 bases between. The CDR3 has 14 amino acids. Germline V gene data show CDR1 as MNHEY and CDR2 as SVGAGI.

CDR3 coding DNA: TGTGCCAGCGGCCGAAACAGGGGGCCTCGACCCTATAATTCACCCCTCCACTTT. Residues: CASGRNRGPRPYNSPLHF. The V call is TRBV27, the J call TRBJ1-6; 9 nucleotides line up with TRBD1. The germline gives CDR1 MNHEY, CDR2 SMNVEV (reference sequence). The CDR3 is 18 residues long. The V segment lost 8 bases and the J segment 2 bases; nucleotides outside the gene matches: 13.

This sequence joins TRBV27 and TRBJ1-2, with 11 bases that match TRBD1. Trimming removed 2 bases from V and 7 bases from J; junction bases left unmatched: 12. In germline, CDR1 is MNHEY, CDR2 SMNVEV (reference sequence). The CDR3 has 17 residues. The chain's CDR3 is CASSLKGRTGGESGYTF. The CDR3 DNA is TGTGCCAGCAGTTTAAAGGGCCGGACAGGGGGCGAGTCTGGCTACACCTTC.

V usage is TRBV19 and J usage is TRBJ1-3; D possibly corresponds to TRBD1 (5 bases). This CDR3 comprises 13 residues. The ends were cut back, 10 bases at V and 0 bases at J, with 10 bases in the middle. Germline assignment: CDR1 LNHDA and CDR2 SQIVND (reference sequence). In nucleotides, the CDR3 is TGTGCCACCGGGGGGTTCTCTGGAAACACCATATATTTT. This translates into CATGGFSGNTIYF.

The J gene is TRBJ2-6, the V gene TRBV4-1; D is perhaps TRBD2 (7 bases). The CDR3 sequence is 18 residues long. Germline CDR1 and CDR2: MGHRA and YSYEKL. Deletions cut 7 bases from V and 1 base from J, with 20 bases between. CDR3 amino acids: CASNTGRGWKSGANVLTF. As DNA, the CDR3 is TGCGCCAGCAACACAGGGAGGGGATGGAAATCTGGGGCCAACGTCCTGACTTTC.

The chain has TRBV7-3 and TRBJ2-2; D not certain. V shed 5 bases and J shed 6 bases, with 22 bases lying between them. Germline V lookup: CDR1 SGHTA, CDR2 FQGTGA. The CDR3 sequence is 17 residues long. CDR3 region: CASSLSPTYPSAGELFF. CDR3 coding DNA: TGTGCCAGCAGCCTTAGTCCGACTTATCCCTCCGCCGGGGAGCTGTTTTTT.

This chain uses TRBV28 with TRBJ1-4; D unresolved. In germline, CDR1 is MDHEN, CDR2 SYDVKM. The CDR3 runs 14 residues. V lost 4 bases, J lost 1 base, and 7 bases lay in between. The CDR3 DNA reads as TGTGCCAGCAGTTCCCCCCAAACTAATGAAAAACTGTTTTTT. This gives the protein CASSSPQTNEKLFF.

V gene TRBV6-5 combines with J gene TRBJ2-4, with D possibly matching TRBD1 (7 bases). The ends were cut back, 0 bases at V and 3 bases at J, with 9 bases in the middle. The germline V gene encodes CDR1 MNHEY and CDR2 SVGAGI. The CDR3 has 15 residues. CDR3 in amino acids: CASSYSRGVKNIQYF. CDR3 nucleotides: TGTGCCAGCAGTTACTCCAGGGGGGTCAAAAACATTCAGTACTTC.

The V and J genes are TRBV12-3 or TRBV12-4 and TRBJ2-5; the D is unclear. Trimming cost V 6 bases and J 3 bases, with 11 bases left between them. This CDR3 has 13 residues. For the CDR3, the DNA is TGTGCCAGCAGCCATGACTCGGAAGAGACCCAGTACTTC. This sequence encodes CASSHDSEETQYF.

V usage is TRBV5-4 and J usage is TRBJ2-3; 10 bases are a match to TRBD2. CDR3 length: 17 residues. CDR1 is SGHNT, CDR2 YYREEE, per germline (reference sequence). Losses at the gene ends were 4 bases for V and 3 bases for J; bases not matched to a gene: 11. The CDR3 sequence is CASSRERGGRGTDTQYF. CDR3 in DNA: TGTGCCAGCAGCCGGGAGCGGGGGGGCCGGGGAACAGATACGCAGTATTTT.